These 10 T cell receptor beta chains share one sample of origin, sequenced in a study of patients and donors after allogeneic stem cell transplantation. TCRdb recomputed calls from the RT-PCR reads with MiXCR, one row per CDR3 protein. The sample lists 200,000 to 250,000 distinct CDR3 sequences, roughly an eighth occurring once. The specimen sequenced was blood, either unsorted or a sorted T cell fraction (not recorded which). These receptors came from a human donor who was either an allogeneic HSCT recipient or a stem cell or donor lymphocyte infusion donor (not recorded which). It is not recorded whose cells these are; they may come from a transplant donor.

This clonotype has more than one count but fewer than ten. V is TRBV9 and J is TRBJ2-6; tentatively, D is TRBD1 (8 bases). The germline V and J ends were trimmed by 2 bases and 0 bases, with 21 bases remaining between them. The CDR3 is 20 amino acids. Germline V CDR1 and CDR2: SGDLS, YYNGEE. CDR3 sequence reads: CASSVRLQGGTYSGANVLTF. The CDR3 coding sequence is TGTGCCAGCAGCGTGCGTTTACAGGGGGGGACCTACTCTGGGGCCAACGTCCTGACTTTC.

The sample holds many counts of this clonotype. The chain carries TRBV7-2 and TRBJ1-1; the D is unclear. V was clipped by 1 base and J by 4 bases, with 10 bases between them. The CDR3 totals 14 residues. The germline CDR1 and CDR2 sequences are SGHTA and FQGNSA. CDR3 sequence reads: CASSLGWLGTEAFF. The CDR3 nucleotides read TGTGCCAGCAGCTTAGGTTGGCTTGGCACTGAAGCTTTCTTT.

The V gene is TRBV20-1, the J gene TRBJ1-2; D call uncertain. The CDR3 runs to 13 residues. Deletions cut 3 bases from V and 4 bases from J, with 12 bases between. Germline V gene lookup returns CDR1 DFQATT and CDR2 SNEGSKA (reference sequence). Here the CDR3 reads CSARYPVIYGYTF. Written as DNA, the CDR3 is TGCAGTGCTAGGTATCCGGTCATCTATGGCTACACCTTC.

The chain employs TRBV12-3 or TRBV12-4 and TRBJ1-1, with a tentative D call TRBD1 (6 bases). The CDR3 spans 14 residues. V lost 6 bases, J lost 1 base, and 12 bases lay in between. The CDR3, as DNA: TGTGCCAGCAGAACACAGGGTAGGAACACTGAAGCTTTCTTT. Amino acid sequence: CASRTQGRNTEAFF.

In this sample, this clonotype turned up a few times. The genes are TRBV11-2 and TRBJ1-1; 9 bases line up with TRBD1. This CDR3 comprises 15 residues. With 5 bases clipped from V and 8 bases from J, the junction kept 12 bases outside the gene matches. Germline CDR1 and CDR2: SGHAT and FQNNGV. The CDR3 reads CASSLLIQGAFEAFF. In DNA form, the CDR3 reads TGTGCCAGCAGCCTTCTAATACAGGGGGCGTTCGAAGCTTTCTTT.

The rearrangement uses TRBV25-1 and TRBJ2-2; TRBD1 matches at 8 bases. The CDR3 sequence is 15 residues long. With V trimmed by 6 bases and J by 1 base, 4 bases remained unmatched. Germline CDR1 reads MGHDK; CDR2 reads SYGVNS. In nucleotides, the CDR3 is TGTGCCAGCAGCCGAACAGGGGGGAACACCGGGGAGCTGTTTTTT. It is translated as CASSRTGGNTGELFF.

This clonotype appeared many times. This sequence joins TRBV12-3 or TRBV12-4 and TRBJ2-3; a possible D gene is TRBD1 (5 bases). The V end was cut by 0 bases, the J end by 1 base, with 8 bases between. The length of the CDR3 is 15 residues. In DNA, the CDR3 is TGTGCCAGCAGTTTAGCGGGGCTGGGCACAGATACGCAGTATTTT. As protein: CASSLAGLGTDTQYF.

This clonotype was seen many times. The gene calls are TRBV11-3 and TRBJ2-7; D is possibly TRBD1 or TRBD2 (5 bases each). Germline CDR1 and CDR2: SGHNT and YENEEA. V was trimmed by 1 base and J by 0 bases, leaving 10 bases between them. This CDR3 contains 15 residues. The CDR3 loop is CASSLGGGNSYEQYF. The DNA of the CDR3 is TGTGCCAGCAGCTTAGGTGGGGGAAACTCCTACGAGCAGTACTTC.

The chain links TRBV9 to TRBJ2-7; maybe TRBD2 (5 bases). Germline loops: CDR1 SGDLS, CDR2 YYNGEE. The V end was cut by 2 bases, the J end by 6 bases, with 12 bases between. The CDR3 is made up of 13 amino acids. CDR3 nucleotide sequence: TGTGCCAGCAGCGTTCAACTAGAAGGCGAGCAGTACTTC. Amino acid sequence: CASSVQLEGEQYF.

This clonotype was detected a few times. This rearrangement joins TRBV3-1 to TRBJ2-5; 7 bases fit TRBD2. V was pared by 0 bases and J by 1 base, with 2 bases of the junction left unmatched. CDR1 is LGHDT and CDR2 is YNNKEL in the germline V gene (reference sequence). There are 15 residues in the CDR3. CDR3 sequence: CASSQDGGGQETQYF. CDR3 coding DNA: TGTGCCAGCAGCCAAGATGGGGGGGGCCAAGAGACCCAGTACTTC.